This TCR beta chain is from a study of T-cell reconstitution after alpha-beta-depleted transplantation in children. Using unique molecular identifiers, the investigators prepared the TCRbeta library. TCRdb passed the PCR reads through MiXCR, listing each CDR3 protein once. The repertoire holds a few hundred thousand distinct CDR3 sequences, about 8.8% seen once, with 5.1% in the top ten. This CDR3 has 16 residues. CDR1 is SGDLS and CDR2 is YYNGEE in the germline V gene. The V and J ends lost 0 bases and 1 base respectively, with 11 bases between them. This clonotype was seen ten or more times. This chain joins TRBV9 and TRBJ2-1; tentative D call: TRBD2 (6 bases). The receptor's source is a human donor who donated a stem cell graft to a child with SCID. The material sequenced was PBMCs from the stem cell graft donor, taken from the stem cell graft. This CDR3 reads CASSVATGGSYNEQFF. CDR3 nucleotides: TGTGCCAGCAGCGTAGCTACTGGGGGGTCCTACAATGAGCAGTTCTTC.